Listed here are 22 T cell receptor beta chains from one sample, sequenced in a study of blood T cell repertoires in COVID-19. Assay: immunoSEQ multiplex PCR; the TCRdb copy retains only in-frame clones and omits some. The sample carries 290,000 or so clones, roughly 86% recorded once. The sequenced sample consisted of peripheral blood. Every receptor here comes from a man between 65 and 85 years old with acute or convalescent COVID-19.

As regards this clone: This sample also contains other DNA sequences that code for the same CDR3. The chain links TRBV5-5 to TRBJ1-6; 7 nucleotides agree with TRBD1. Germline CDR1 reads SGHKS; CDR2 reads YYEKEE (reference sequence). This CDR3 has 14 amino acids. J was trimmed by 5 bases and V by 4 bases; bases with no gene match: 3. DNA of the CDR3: TGTGCCAGCAGCGGAGGGACAGATAATTCACCCCTCCACTTT. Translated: CASSGGTDNSPLHF. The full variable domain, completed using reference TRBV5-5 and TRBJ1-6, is DAGVTQSPTHLIKTRGQQVTLRCSPISGHKSVSWYQQVLGQGPQFIFQYYEKEERGRGNFPDRFSARQFPNYSSELNVNALLLGDSALYLCASSGGTDNSPLHFGNGTRLTVT.

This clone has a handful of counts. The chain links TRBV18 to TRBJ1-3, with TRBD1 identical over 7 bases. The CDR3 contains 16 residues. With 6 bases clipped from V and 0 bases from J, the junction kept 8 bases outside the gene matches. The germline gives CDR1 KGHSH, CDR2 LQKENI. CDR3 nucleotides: TGTGCCAGCTCTCTAAAGACAGGGAACTCTGGAAACACCATATATTTT. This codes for CASSLKTGNSGNTIYF.

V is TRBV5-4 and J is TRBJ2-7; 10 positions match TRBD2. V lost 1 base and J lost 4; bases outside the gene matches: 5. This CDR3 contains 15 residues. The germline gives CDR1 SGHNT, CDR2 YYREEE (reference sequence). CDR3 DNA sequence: TGTGCCAGCAGCTTGAATCCAGCGGGGGGGTACGAGCAGTACTTC. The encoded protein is CASSLNPAGGYEQYF.

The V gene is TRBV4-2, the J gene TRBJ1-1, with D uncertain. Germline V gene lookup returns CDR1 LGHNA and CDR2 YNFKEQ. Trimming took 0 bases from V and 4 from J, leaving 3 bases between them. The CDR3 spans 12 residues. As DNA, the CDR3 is TGTGCCAGCAGCCAAGATCGCACTGAAGCTTTCTTT. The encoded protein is CASSQDRTEAFF.

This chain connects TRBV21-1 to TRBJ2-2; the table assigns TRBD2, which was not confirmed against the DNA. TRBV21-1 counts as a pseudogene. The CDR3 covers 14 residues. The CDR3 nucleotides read TGTGCCACCGCTAGCGGTTCCAACACCGGGGAGCTGTTTTTT. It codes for CATASGSNTGELFF.

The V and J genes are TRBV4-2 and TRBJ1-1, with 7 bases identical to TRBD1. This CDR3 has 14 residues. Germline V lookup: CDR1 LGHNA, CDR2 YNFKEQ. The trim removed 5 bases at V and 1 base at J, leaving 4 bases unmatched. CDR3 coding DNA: TGTGCCAGCAGCTCAGGGGGTAGGAACACTGAAGCTTTCTTT. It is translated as CASSSGGRNTEAFF.

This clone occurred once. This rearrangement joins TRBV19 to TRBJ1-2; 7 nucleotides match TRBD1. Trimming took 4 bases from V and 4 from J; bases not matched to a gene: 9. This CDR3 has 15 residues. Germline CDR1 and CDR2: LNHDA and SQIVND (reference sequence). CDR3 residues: CASSTRQGLGYGYTF. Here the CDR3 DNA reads TGTGCCAGTAGTACCCGACAGGGTTTGGGCTATGGCTACACCTTC.

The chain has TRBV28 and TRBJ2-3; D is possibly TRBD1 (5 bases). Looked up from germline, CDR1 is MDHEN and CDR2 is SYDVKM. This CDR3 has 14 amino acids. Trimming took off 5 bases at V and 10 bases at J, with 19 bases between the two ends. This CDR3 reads CASSAGLKNEAQYF. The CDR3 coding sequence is TGTGCCAGCAGTGCAGGGCTGAAAAACGAAGCGCAGTATTTT.

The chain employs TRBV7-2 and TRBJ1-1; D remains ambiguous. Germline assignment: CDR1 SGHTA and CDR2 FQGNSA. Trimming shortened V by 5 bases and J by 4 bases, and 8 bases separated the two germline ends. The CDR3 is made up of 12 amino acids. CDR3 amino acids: CASSPGSTEAFF. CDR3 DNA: TGTGCCAGCAGCCCGGGATCCACTGAAGCTTTCTTT. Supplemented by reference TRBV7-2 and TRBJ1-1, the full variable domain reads GAGVSQSPSNKVTEKGKDVELRCDPISGHTALYWYRQSLGQGLEFLIYFQGNSAPDKSGLPSDRFSAERTGGSVSTLTIQRTQQEDSAVYLCASSPGSTEAFFGQGTRLTVV.

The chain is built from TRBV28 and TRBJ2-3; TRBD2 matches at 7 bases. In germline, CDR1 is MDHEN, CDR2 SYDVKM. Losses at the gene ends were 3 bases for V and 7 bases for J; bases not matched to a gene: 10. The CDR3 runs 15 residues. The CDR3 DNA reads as TGTGCCAGCAGTTTTGCCAGCGGGAAGCACCATACGCAGTATTTT. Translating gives CASSFASGKHHTQYF.

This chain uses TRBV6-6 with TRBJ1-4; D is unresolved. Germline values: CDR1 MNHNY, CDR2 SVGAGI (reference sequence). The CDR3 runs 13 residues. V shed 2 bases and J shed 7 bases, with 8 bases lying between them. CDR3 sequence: CASSYEAAEKLFF. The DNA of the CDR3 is TGTGCCAGCAGTTACGAAGCGGCTGAAAAACTGTTTTTT.

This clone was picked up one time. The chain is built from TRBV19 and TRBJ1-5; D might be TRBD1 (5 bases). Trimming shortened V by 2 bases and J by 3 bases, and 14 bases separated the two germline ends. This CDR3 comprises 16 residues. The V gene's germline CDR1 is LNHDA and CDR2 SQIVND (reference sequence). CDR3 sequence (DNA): TGTGCCAGTAGTATACGGGGGGGGTCGTACAATCAGCCCCAGCATTTT. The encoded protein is CASSIRGGSYNQPQHF.

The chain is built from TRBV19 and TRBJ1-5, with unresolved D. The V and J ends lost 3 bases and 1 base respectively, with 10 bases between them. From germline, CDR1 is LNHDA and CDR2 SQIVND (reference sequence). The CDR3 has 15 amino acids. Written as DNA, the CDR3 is TGTGCCAGTAGTATCCCCGGGTCAAGCAATCAGCCCCAGCATTTT. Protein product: CASSIPGSSNQPQHF. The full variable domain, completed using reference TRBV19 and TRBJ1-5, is DGGITQSPKYLFRKEGQNVTLSCEQNLNHDAMYWYRQDPGQGLRLIYYSQIVNDFQKGDIAEGYSVSREKKESFPLTVTSAQKNPTAFYLCASSIPGSSNQPQHFGDGTRLSIL.

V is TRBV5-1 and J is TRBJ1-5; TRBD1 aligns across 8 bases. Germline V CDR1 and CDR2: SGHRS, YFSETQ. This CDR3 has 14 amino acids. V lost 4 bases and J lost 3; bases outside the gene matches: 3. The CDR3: CASSPGQDNQPQHF. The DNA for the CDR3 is TGCGCCAGCAGCCCGGGACAGGACAATCAGCCCCAGCATTTT. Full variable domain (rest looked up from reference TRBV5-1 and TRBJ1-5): KAGVTQTPRYLIKTRGQQVTLSCSPISGHRSVSWYQQTPGQGLQFLFEYFSETQRNKGNFPGRFSGRQFSNSRSEMNVSTLELGDSALYLCASSPGQDNQPQHFGDGTRLSIL.

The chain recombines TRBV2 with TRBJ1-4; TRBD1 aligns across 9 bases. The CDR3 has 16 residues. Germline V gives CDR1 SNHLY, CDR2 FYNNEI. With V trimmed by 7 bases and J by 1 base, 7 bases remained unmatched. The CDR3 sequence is CASTPDRGITNEKLFF. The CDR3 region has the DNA TGTGCCAGCACCCCGGACAGGGGAATAACTAATGAAAAACTGTTTTTT.

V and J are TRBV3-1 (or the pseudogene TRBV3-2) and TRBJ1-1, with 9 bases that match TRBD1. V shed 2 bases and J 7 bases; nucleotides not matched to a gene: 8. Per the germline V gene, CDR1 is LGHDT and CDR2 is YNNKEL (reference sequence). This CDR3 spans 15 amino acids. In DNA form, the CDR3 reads TGTGCCAGCAGCCAATCCGGGACAGGGTTCGTTGAAGCTTTCTTT. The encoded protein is CASSQSGTGFVEAFF.

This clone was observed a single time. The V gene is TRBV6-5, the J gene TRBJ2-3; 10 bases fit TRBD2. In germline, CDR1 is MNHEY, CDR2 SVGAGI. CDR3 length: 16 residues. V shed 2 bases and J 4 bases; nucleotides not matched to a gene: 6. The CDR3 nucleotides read TGTGCCAGCAGTTACCACAGCGGGGGGGCCGCAGATACGCAGTATTTT. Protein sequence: CASSYHSGGAADTQYF.

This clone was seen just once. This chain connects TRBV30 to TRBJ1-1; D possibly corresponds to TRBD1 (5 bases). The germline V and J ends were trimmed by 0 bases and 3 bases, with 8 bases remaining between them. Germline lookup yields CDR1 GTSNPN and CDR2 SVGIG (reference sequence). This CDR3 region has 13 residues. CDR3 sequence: CAWSVRGDTEAFF. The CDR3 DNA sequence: TGTGCCTGGAGTGTACGGGGGGACACTGAAGCTTTCTTT. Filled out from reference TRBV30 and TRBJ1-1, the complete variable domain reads SQTIHQWPATLVQPVGSPLSLECTVEGTSNPNLYWYRQAAGRGLQLLFYSVGIGQISSEVPQNLSASRPQDRQFILSSKKLLLSDSGFYLCAWSVRGDTEAFFGQGTRLTVV.

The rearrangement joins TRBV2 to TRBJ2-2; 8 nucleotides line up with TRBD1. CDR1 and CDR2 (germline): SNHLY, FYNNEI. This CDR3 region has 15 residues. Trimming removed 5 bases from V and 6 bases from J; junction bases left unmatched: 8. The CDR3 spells CASSIFDRGAGELFF. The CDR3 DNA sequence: TGTGCCAGCAGTATTTTCGACAGGGGTGCCGGGGAGCTGTTTTTT.

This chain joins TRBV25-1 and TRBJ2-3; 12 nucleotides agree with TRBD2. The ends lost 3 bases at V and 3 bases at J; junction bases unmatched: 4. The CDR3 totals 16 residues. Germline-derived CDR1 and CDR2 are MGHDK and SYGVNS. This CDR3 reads CASSDPSGGATDTQYF. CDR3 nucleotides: TGTGCCAGCAGTGACCCTAGCGGGGGGGCAACAGATACGCAGTATTTT.

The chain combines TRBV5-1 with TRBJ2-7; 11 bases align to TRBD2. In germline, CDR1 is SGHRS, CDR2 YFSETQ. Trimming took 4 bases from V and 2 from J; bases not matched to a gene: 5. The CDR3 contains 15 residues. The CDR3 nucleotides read TGCGCCAGCAGCGGAGGGACTAGCGGAGCCTACGAGCAGTACTTC. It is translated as CASSGGTSGAYEQYF. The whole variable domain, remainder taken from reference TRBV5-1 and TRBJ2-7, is KAGVTQTPRYLIKTRGQQVTLSCSPISGHRSVSWYQQTPGQGLQFLFEYFSETQRNKGNFPGRFSGRQFSNSRSEMNVSTLELGDSALYLCASSGGTSGAYEQYFGPGTRLTVT.

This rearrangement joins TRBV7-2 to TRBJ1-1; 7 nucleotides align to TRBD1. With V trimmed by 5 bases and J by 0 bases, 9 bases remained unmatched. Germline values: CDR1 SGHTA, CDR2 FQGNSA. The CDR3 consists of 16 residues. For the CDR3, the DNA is TGTGCCAGCAGCGGAACCAGGGGACAGCTGAACACTGAAGCTTTCTTT. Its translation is CASSGTRGQLNTEAFF.